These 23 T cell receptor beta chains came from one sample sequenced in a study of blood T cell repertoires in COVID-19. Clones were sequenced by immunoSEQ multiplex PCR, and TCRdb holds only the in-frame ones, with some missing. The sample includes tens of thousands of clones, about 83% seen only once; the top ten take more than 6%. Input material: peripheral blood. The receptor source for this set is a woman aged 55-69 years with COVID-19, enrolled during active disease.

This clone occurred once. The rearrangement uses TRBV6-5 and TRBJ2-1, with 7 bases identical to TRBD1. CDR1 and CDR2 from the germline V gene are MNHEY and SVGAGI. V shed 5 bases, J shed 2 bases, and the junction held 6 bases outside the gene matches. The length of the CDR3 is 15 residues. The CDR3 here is CASSHRDSPYNEQFF. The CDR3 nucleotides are TGTGCCAGCAGTCACCGGGACAGTCCCTACAATGAGCAGTTCTTC.

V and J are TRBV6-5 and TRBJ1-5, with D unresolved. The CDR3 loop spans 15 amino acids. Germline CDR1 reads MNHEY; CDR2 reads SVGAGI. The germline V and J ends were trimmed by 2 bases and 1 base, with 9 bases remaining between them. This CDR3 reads CASSYRLGSNQPQHF. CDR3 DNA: TGTGCCAGCAGTTACCGACTAGGGAGCAATCAGCCCCAGCATTTT.

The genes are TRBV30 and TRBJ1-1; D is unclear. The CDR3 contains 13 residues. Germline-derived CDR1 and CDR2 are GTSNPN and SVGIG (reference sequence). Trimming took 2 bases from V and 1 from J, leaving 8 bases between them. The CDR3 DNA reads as TGTGCCTGGAGTACAGCCCCGAACACTGAAGCTTTCTTT. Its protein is CAWSTAPNTEAFF. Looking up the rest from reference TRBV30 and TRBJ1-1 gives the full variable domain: SQTIHQWPATLVQPVGSPLSLECTVEGTSNPNLYWYRQAAGRGLQLLFYSVGIGQISSEVPQNLSASRPQDRQFILSSKKLLLSDSGFYLCAWSTAPNTEAFFGQGTRLTVV.

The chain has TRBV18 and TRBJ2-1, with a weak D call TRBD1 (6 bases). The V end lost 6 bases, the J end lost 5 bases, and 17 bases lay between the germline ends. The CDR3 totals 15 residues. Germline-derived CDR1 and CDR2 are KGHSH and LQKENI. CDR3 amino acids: CASSVRGSENNEQFF. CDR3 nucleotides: TGTGCCAGCTCGGTCAGGGGATCGGAGAACAATGAGCAGTTCTTC.

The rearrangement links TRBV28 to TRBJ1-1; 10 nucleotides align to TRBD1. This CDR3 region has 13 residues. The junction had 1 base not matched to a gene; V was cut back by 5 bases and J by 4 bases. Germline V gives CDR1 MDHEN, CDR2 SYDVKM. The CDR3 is CASSRTGGTEAFF. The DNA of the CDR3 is TGTGCCAGCAGTCGGACAGGGGGCACTGAAGCTTTCTTT.

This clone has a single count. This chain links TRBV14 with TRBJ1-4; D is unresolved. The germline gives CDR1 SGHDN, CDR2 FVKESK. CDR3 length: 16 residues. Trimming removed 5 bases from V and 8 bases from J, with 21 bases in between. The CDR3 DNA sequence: TGTGCCAGCAGCTCATATAAGGCGACTTTAAGCGAAAAACTGTTTTTT. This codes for CASSSYKATLSEKLFF. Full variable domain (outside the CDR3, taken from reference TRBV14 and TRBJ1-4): EAGVTQFPSHSVIEKGQTVTLRCDPISGHDNLYWYRRVMGKEIKFLLHFVKESKQDESGMPNNRFLAERTGGTYSTLKVQPAELEDSGVYFCASSSYKATLSEKLFFGSGTQLSVL.

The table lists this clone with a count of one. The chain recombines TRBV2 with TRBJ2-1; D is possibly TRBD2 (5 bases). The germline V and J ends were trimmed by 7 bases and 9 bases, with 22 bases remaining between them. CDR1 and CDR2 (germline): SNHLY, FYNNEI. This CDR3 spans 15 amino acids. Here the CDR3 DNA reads TGTGCCAGCACCAATACCGGGAACTTGGGCATTGAGCAGTTCTTC. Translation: CASTNTGNLGIEQFF.

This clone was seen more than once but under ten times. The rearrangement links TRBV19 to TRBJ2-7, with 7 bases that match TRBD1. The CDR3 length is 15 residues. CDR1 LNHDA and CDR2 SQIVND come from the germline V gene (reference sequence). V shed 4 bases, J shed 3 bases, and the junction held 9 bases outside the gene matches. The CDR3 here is CASSKSGGPSYEQYF. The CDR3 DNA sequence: TGTGCCAGTAGTAAGTCAGGGGGACCGAGCTACGAGCAGTACTTC.

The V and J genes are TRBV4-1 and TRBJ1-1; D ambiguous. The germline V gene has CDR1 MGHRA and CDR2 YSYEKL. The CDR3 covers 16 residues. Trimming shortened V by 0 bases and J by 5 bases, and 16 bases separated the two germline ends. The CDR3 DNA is TGCGCCAGCAGCCAAGATGGATCGCCCCGGGGAACTGAAGCTTTCTTT. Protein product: CASSQDGSPRGTEAFF.

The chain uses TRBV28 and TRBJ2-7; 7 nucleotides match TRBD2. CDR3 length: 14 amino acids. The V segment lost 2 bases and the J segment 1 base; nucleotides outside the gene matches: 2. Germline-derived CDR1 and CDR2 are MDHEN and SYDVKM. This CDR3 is CASSLGRESYEQYF. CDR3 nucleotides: TGTGCCAGCAGTTTAGGGCGGGAGTCCTACGAGCAGTACTTC.

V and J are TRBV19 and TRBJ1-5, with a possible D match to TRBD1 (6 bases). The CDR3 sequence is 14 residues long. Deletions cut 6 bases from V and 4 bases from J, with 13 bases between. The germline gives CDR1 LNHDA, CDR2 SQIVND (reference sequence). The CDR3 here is CASRQGPPNQPQHF. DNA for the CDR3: TGTGCCAGTAGACAGGGCCCACCTAATCAGCCCCAGCATTTT.

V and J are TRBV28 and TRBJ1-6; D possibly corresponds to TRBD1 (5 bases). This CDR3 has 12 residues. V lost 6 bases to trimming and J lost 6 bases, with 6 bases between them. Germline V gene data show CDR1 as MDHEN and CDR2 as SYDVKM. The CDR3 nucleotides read TGTGCCAGCAGCCAGGGTAATTCACCCCTCCACTTT. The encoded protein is CASSQGNSPLHF. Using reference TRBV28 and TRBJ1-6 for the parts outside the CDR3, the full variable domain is DVKVTQSSRYLVKRTGEKVFLECVQDMDHENMFWYRQDPGLGLRLIYFSYDVKMKEKGDIPEGYSVSREKKERFSLILESASTNQTSMYLCASSQGNSPLHFGNGTRLTVT.

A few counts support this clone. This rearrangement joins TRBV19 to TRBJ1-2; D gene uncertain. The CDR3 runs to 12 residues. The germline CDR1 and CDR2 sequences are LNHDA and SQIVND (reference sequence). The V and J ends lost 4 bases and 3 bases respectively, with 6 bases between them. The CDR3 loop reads CASSNQDYGYTF. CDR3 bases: TGTGCCAGTAGTAACCAGGACTATGGCTACACCTTC.

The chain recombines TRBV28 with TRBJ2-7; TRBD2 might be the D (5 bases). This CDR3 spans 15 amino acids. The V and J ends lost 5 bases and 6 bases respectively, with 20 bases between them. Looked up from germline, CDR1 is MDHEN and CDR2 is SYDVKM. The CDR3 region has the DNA TGTGCCAGCAGTCAACCGGGGAACTCCCGATCCGAGCAGTACTTC. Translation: CASSQPGNSRSEQYF.

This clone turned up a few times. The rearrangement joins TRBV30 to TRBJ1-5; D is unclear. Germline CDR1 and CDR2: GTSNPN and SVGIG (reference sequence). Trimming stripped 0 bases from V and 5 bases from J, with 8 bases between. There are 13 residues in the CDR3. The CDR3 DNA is TGTGCCTGGAGTGTTATGTCCGATCAGCCCCAGCATTTT. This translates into CAWSVMSDQPQHF.

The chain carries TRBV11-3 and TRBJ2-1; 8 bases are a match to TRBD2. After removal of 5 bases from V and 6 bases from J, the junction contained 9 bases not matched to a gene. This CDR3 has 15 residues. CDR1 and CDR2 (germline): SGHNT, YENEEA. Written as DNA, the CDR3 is TGTGCCAGCAGCCCAGGCCCTAGCGGGTCCAATGAGCAGTTCTTC. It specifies CASSPGPSGSNEQFF. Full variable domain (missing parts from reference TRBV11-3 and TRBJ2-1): EAGVVQSPRYKIIEKKQPVAFWCNPISGHNTLYWYLQNLGQGPELLIRYENEEAVDDSQLPKDRFSAERLKGVDSTLKIQPAELGDSAVYLCASSPGPSGSNEQFFGPGTRLTVL.

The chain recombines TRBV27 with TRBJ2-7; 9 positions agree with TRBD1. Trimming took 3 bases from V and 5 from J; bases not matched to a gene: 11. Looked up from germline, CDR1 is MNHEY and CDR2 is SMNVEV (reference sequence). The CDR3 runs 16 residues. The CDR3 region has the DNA TGTGCCAGCAGTTTGTACCCCGGGACAGGGTCCAACGAGCAGTACTTC. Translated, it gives CASSLYPGTGSNEQYF.

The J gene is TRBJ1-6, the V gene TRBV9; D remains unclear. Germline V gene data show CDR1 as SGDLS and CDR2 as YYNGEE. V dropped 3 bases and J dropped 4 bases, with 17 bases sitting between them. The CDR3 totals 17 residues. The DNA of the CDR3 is TGTGCCAGCAGCGGACCGGGAGTGGGTCTATATAATTCACCCCTCCACTTT. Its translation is CASSGPGVGLYNSPLHF.

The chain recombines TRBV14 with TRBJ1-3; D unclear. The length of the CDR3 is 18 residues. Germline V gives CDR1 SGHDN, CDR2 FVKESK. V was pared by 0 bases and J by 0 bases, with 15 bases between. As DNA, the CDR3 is TGTGCCAGCAGCCAAGAGGTGGGAGCGAGCCACTCTGGAAACACCATATATTTT. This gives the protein CASSQEVGASHSGNTIYF. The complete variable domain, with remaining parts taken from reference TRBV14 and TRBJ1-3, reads EAGVTQFPSHSVIEKGQTVTLRCDPISGHDNLYWYRRVMGKEIKFLLHFVKESKQDESGMPNNRFLAERTGGTYSTLKVQPAELEDSGVYFCASSQEVGASHSGNTIYFGEGSWLTVV.

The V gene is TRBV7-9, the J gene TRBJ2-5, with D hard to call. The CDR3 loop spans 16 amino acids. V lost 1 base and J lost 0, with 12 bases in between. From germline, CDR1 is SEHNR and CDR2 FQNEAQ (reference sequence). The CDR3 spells CASSLGPSDYQETQYF. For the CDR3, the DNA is TGTGCCAGCAGCTTAGGGCCGTCAGATTACCAAGAGACCCAGTACTTC.

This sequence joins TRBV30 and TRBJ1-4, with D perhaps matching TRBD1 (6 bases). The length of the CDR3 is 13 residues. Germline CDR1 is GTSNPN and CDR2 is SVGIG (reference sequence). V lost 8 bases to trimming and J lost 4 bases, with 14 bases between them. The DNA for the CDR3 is TGTGCCAGCAACAGGGTCGATAATGAAAAACTGTTTTTT. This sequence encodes CASNRVDNEKLFF.

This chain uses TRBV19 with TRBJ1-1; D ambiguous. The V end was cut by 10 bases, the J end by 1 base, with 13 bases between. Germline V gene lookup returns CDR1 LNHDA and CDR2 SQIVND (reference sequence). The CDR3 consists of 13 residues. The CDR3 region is CATRRESNTEAFF. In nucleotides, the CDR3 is TGTGCCACTCGACGGGAATCGAACACTGAAGCTTTCTTT.

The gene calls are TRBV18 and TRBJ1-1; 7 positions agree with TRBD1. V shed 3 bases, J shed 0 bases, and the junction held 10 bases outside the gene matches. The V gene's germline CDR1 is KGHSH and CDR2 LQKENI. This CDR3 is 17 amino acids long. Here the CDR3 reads CASSPVQGFIMNTEAFF. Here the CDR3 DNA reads TGTGCCAGCTCACCGGTACAGGGGTTTATAATGAACACTGAAGCTTTCTTT.